This TCR beta chain was captured by sequencing in a study of blood T cell repertoires in COVID-19. About the research overall: COVID-19 samples from acute and convalescent phases originated in the United States, Italy and Spain. The cDNA or gDNA used as material had been derived from T cells, B-cell-depleted T cells, or PBMCs.

As originally analysed: Quantification of nucleated cells was approximated via reference gene primer amplification. The protocol was immunoSEQ multiplex PCR, while the TCRdb copy is restricted to in-frame clones and leaves out a portion. D and trimming come from the DNA, and the V and J calls and clone size come from that table. The sample lists 200,000 to 250,000 clones, 70% to 90% occurring once. The germline gives CDR1 SNHLY, CDR2 FYNNEI. V lost 6 bases to trimming and J lost 0 bases; unmatched junction nucleotides: 11. This CDR3 has 16 amino acids. This TCR came from a woman aged 18-35 years who had recovered from COVID-19. The sequenced sample was peripheral blood. The gene calls are TRBV2 and TRBJ2-7; 7 nucleotides align to TRBD1. The CDR3 loop is CASSDQTGDGSYEQYF. The CDR3 bases are TGTGCCAGCAGCGACCAAACAGGGGACGGCTCCTACGAGCAGTACTTC.